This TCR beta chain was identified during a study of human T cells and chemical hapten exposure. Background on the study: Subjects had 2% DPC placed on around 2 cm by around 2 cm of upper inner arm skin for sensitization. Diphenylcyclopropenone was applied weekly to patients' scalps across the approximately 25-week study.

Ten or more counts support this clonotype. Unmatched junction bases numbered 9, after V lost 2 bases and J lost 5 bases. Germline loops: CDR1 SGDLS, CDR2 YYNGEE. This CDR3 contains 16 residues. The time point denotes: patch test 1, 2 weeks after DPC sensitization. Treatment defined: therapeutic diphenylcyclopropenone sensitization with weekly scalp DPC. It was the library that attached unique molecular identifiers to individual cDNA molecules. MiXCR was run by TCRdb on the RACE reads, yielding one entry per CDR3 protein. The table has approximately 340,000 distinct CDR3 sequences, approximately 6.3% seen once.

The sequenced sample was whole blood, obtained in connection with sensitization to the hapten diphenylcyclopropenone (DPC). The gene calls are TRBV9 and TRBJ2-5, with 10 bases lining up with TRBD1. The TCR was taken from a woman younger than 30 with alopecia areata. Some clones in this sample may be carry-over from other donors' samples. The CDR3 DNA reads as TGTGCCAGCAGCGTCGGGACAGGGGTTTTTGTGGAGACCCAGTACTTC. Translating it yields CASSVGTGVFVETQYF.